This TCR beta chain was identified in a study of immune evolution from preneoplasia to lung adenocarcinoma (dated by TCRdb to the early 2020s). About the full investigation: HLA loss of heterozygosity was found in more than 5.5% of AIS, 15% of MIA and about 32% of ADC lesions, and in no AAH lesions. The study combined immune gene expression, TCR sequencing and multiplex immunofluorescence to profile immune contexture across lung adenocarcinoma precursors and invasive adenocarcinoma. Resected precursor lesions (AAH, AIS, MIA) and invasive adenocarcinomas were compared against paired morphologically normal lung tissue. The sample size depended on which specimens were available, not on a prior power calculation. The immune data were integrated with whole exome sequencing and methylation data obtained from the same cohort of nodules. A total of roughly 50 patients with pulmonary nodules who underwent surgical resection were included in the overall cohort. TCR sequencing data came from 50 to 55 patients. According to the study, over a hundred samples went through TCR sequencing. Class I HLA alleles were inferred from exome data with POLYSOLVER, and allele-specific HLA loss was detected with LOHHLA. Overall study results and their limits: The highest T cell clonality was observed in KRAS-mutant nodules compared with EGFR-mutant or double wild-type lesions. All patients were from Japan and China, so applicability to Western populations was uncertain. Normal lung had the highest top T cell clone frequencies, which appeared to decline progressively from AAH through AIS, MIA and invasive adenocarcinoma. Normal lung showed the highest clonality, whereas later-stage lesions appeared to have higher T cell density and diversity but lower clonality. The findings were based on association rather than direct causation, and larger cohorts with long-term follow-up and longitudinal biopsies were deemed needed.

Reading the germline V gene gives CDR1 SGHTA and CDR2 FQGTGA. The CDR3 runs 15 amino acids, cysteine and phenylalanine included. Here the CDR3 DNA is all that survives: 45 bases in frame from base 1. V and J are truncated by 2 bases and 5 bases respectively, leaving an intervening sequence of 13 bases. Using the immunoSEQ hsTCRbeta Kit, TCR beta CDR3 regions were sequenced from DNA. As for the authors' bioinformatics: The ImmunoSEQ Analyzer was used to analyse the TCR sequencing data. T cell clonality was calculated on productive rearrangements as 1 minus Pielou's evenness. T cell diversity was measured with the inverse Simpson index on productive templates. T cell density was expressed as TCR beta template counts normalized to usable DNA, with usable DNA estimated by amplifying and sequencing housekeeping genes. Two-sided Kruskal-Wallis tests were used to compare TCR metrics across histologic stages. In its TCRdb copy, this immuneACCESS table keeps in-frame sequences only and misses some clones. Where compared with another copy, unresolved V genes explain less than half of these, and the others have no known cause. V and J calls and clone size are given by that table; D and trimming were obtained from the DNA. Within this sample are around 4,000 clones, with roughly nine tenths of them counted one time only. Clones ranked in the top ten supply approximately 5.6% of the sample.

The patients had resection in Japan or China between the mid-2010s and the late 2010s. Two lung cancer pathologists independently confirmed the histologic diagnosis of each case on H&E slides. To enrich premalignant or tumor cells for nucleic acid extraction, macro-dissection was performed after pathologic assessment. FFPE tissue was used for DNA isolation with the AllPrep DNA/RNA FFPE Kit. On this clone itself: The antigen this receptor binds is unknown. Base-call qualities are not available, and no considerably larger clone is one nucleotide away.

Sample: FFPE minimally invasive lung adenocarcinoma tissue. The cell subset or site tag for this specimen amounts to: micro-invasive lung adenocarcinoma (MIA). The source is an older donor with lung adenocarcinoma. The V gene is TRBV7-3 and the J gene is TRBJ2-1; the D gene is perhaps TRBD2, on 6 matching bases. The CDR3 corresponds to CASSLAAGNNNEQFF. The sequenced DNA: TGTGCCAGCAGCTTAGCCGCGGGAAACAACAATGAGCAGTTCTTC.